This T cell receptor beta chain was identified in a study of blood T cell repertoires in COVID-19. Study as a whole: Samples taken during acute and convalescent COVID-19 were collected in the United States, Italy and Spain. Sources were T cells, B-cell-depleted T cells, or PBMCs; the material itself was cDNA or gDNA.

Original handling: Quantification of nucleated cells was approximated via reference gene primer amplification. TCRdb keeps only in-frame clones here, not all; method: immunoSEQ multiplex PCR. The DNA was the basis for D and trimming; V, J and clone size are from that table. Of about 240,000 clones listed, 82% are singletons. Germline V gene sequence: CDR1 SGHTA, CDR2 FQGNSA. The CDR3 is 13 residues long. Trimming removed 2 bases from V and 13 bases from J, with 15 bases in between. The V gene is TRBV7-2, the J gene TRBJ2-1; a weak D match, TRBD2 (5 bases). The sequence was obtained from a woman in her sixties or seventies with active or convalescent COVID-19. Sequencing used peripheral blood. The CDR3 is CASSLKAADGQFF. CDR3 bases: TGTGCCAGCAGCTTAAAAGCGGCGGATGGTCAGTTCTTC.